This T cell receptor beta chain appears in the sequencing data of a study of beta chain features in type 1 diabetes. Study-wide results and limits: Shortening of TCRB CDR3s, moderate but significant, appeared in all four CD4+ subsets of Type 1 diabetes patients.

Expressed TCRB transcripts got sequenced, as all isolated RNA was reverse transcribed. TCRdb's table, derived via immunoSEQ multiplex PCR, lists solely in-frame clones and lacks some. The repertoire includes nearly 700,000 clones, roughly 12% of them detected once, and approximately 0.021% sits in the top ten. V lost 5 bases to trimming and J lost 7 bases, with 9 bases between them. From germline, CDR1 is MNHEY and CDR2 SVGAGI. The CDR3 length is 13 residues. This clone was recorded a few times. The antigen is unknown. This rearrangement joins TRBV6-5 to TRBJ1-6; D gene unclear. Sequencing used naive CD4+ T cells from blood. This clonotype was obtained from a man between 18 and 35 years old with type 1 diabetes. This CDR3 reads CASSPPQNSPLHF. DNA for the CDR3: TGTGCCAGCAGTCCCCCACAGAATTCACCCCTCCACTTT.